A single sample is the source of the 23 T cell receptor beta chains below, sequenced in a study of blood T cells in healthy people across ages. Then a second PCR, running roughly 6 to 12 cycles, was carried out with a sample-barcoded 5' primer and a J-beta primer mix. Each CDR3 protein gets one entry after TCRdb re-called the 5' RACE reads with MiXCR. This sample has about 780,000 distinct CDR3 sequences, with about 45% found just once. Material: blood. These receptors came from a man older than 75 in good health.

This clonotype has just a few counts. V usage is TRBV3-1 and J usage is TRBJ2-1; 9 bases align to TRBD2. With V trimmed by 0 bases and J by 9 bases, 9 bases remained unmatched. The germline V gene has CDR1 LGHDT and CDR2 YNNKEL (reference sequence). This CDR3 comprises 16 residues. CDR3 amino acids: CASSQDGVAGVFEQFF. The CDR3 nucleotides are TGTGCCAGCAGCCAAGATGGGGTAGCGGGAGTTTTTGAGCAGTTCTTC.

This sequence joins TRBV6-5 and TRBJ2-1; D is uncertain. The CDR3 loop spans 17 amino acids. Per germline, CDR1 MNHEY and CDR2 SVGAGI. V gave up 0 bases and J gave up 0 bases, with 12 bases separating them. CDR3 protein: CASSYSGSAYSYNEQFF. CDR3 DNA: TGTGCCAGCAGTTACTCAGGTTCGGCGTACTCCTACAATGAGCAGTTCTTC.

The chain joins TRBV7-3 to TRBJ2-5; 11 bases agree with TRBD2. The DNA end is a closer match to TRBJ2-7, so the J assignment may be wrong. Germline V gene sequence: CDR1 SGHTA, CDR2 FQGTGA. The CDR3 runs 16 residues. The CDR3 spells CASSLHLAGGNDEQYF. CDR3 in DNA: TGTGCCAGCAGCTTACACCTAGCGGGAGGAAACGACGAGCAGTACTTC.

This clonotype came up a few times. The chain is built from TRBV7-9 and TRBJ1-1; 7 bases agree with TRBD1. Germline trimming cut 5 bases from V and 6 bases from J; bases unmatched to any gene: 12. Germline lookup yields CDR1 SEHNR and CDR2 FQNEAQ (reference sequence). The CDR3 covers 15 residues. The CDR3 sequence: CASSPPGQWASEAFF. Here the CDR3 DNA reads TGTGCCAGCAGCCCGCCGGGACAGTGGGCTTCTGAAGCTTTCTTT.

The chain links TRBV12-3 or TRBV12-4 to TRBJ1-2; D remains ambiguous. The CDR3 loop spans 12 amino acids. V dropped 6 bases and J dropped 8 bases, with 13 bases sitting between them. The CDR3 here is CASSRSGRGYTF. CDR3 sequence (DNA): TGTGCCAGCAGCCGATCCGGGAGGGGCTACACCTTC.

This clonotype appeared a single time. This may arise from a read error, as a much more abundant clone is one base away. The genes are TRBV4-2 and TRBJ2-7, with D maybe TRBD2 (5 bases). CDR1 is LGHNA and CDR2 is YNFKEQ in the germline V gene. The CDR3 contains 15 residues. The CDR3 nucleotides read TGTGCCAACAGCCAACAAGATACGACTATCTACGAGCAGTACTTC. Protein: CANSQQDTTIYEQYF.

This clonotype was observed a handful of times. Here the CDR3 DNA reads TGTGCCAGCAGCCAAGTGGACGGCTGGTACACCTTC. It translates to CASSQVDGWYTF. This chain links TRBV4-2 with TRBJ1-2; D unclear. Germline CDR1 LGHNA, CDR2 YNFKEQ. The CDR3 consists of 12 residues. V was shortened by 1 base and J by 11 bases, with 11 bases between the two germline ends.

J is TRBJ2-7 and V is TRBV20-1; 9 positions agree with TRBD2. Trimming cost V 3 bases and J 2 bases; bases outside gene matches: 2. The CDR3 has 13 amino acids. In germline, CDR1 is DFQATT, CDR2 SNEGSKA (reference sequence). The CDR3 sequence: CSASSGSTYEQYF. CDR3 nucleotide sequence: TGCAGTGCTAGTAGCGGGAGTACCTACGAGCAGTACTTC.

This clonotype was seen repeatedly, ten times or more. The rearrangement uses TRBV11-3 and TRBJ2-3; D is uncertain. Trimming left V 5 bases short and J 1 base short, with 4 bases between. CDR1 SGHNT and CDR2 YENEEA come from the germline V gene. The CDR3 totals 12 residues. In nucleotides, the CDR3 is TGTGCCAGCAGCACTCGCACAGATACGCAGTATTTT. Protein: CASSTRTDTQYF.

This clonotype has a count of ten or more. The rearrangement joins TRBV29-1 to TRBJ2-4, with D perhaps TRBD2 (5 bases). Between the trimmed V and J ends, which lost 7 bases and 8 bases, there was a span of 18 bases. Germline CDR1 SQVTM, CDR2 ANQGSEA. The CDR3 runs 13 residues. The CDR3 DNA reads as TGCAGCGCCGCTGTCCCGGGAAGGGACATTCAGTACTTC. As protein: CSAAVPGRDIQYF. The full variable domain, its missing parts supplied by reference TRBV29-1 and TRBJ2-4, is SAVISQKPSRDICQRGTSLTIQCQVDSQVTMMFWYRQQPGQSLTLIATANQGSEATYESGFVIDKFPISRPNLTFSTLTVSNMSPEDSSIYLCSAAVPGRDIQYFGAGTRLSVL.

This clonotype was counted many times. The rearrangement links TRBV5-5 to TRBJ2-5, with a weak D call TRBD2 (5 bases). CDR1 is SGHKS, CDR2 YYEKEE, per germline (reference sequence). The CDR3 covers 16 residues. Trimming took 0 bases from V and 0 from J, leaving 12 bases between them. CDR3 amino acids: CASSLERFADQETQYF. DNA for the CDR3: TGTGCCAGCAGCTTGGAGCGGTTTGCGGACCAAGAGACCCAGTACTTC. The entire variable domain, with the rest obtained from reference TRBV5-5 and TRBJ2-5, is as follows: DAGVTQSPTHLIKTRGQQVTLRCSPISGHKSVSWYQQVLGQGPQFIFQYYEKEERGRGNFPDRFSARQFPNYSSELNVNALLLGDSALYLCASSLERFADQETQYFGPGTRLLVL.

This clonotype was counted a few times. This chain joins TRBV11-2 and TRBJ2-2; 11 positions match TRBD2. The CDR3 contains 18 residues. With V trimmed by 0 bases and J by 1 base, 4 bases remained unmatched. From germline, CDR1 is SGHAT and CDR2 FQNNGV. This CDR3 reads CASSLDMGLAENTGELFF. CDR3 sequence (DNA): TGTGCCAGCAGCTTAGATATGGGACTAGCGGAGAACACCGGGGAGCTGTTTTTT. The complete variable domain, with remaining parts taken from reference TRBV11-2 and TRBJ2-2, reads EAGVAQSPRYKIIEKRQSVAFWCNPISGHATLYWYQQILGQGPKLLIQFQNNGVVDDSQLPKDRFSAERLKGVDSTLKIQPAKLEDSAVYLCASSLDMGLAENTGELFFGEGSRLTVL.

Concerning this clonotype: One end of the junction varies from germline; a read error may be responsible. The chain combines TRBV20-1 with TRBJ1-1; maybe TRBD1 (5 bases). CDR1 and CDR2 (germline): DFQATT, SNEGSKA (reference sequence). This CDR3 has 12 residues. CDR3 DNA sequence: TGCAATGCTAGACCAGGGACGGCGACCCCTTTCTTT. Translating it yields CNARPGTATPFF.

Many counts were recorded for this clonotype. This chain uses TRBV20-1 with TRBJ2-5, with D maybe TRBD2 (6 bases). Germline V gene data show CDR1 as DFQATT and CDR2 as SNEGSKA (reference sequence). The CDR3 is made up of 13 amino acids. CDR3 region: CTSSGGTGETQYF. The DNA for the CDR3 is TGCACCTCATCTGGGGGGACGGGAGAGACCCAGTACTTC.

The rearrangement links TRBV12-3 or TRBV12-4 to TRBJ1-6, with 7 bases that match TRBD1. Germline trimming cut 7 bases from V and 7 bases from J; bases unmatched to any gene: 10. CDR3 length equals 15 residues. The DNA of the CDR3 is TGTGCCAGCACCCAACAGGGGTCTATCAATTCACCCCTCCACTTT. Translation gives CASTQQGSINSPLHF.

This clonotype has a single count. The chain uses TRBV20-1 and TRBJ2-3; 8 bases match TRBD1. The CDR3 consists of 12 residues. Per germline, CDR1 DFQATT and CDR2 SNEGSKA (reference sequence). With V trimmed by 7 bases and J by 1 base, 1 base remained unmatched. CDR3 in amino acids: CSETGGTDTQYF. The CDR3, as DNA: TGCAGTGAGACAGGGGGCACAGATACGCAGTATTTT.

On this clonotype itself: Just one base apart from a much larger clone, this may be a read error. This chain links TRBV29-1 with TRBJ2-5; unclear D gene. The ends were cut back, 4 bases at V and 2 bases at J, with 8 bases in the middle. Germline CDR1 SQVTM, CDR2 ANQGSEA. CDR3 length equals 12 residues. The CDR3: CSVATEQETQYF. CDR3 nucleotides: TGCAGCGTTGCTACGGAACAAGAGACCCAGTACTTC.

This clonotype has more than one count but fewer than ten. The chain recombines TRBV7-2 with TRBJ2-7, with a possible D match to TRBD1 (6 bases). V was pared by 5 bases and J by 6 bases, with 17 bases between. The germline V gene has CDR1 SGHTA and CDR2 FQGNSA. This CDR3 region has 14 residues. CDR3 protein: CASSPQGPLGEQYF. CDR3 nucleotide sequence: TGTGCCAGCAGCCCCCAGGGGCCTTTAGGCGAGCAGTACTTC.

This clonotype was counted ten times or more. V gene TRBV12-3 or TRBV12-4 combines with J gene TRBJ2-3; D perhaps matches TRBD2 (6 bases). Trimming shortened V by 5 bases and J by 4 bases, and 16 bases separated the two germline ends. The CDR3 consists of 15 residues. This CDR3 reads CASSPDSGGADTQYF. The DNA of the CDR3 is TGTGCCAGCAGTCCCGACAGTGGAGGGGCAGATACGCAGTATTTT.

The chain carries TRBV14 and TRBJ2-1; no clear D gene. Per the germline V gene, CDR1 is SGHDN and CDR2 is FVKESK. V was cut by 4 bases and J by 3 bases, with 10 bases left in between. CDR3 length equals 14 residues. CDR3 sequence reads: CASSPDLFYNEQFF. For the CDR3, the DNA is TGTGCCAGCAGCCCGGACCTTTTCTACAATGAGCAGTTCTTC.

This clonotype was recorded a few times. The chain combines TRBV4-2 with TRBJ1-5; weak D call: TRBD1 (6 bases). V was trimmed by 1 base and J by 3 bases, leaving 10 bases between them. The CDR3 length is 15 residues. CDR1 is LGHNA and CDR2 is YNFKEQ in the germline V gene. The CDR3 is CASSQGGAPNQPQHF. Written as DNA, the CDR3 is TGTGCCAGCAGCCAAGGGGGGGCGCCCAATCAGCCCCAGCATTTT.

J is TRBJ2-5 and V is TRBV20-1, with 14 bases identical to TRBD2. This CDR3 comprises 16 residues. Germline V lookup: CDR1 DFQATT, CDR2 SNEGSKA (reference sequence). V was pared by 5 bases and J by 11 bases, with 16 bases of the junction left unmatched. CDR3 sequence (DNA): TGCAGTGCTGAGACTAGCGGGAGGGGTTTTAGCAATGAGCAGTACTTC. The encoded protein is CSAETSGRGFSNEQYF.

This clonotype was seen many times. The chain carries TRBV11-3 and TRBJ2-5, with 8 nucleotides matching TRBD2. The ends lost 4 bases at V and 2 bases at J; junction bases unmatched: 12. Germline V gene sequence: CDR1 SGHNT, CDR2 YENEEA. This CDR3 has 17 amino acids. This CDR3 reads CASSSRRGGREQETQYF. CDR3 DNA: TGTGCCAGCAGCTCCCGTCGCGGGGGGCGCGAGCAAGAGACCCAGTACTTC.